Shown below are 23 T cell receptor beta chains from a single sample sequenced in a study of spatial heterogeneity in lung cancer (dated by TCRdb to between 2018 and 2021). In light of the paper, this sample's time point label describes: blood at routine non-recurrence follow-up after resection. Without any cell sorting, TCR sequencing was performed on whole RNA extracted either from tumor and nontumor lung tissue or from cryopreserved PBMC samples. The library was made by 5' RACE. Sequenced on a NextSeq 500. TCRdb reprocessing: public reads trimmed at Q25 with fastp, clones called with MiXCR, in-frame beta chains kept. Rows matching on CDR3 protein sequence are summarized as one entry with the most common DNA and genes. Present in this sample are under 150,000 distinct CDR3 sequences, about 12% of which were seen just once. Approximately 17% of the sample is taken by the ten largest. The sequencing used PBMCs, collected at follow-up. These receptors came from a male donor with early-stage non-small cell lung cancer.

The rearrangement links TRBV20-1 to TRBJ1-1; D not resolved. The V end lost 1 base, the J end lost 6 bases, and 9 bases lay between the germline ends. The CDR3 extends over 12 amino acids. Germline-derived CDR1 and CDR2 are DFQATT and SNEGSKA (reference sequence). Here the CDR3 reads CSARGEVAEAFF. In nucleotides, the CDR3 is TGCAGTGCTAGAGGGGAAGTCGCTGAAGCTTTCTTT.

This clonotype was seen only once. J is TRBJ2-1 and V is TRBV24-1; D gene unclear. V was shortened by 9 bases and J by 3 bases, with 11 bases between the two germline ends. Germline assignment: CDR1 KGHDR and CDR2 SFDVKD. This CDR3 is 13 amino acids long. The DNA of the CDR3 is TGTGCCACCGGGGAAACCGTCTACAATGAGCAGTTCTTC. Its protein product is CATGETVYNEQFF.

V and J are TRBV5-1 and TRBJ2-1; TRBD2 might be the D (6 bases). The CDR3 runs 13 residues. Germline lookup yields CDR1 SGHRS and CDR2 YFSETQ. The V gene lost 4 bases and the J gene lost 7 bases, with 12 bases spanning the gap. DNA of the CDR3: TGCGCCAGCAGCGTCCGGGACTTTAATGAGCAGTTCTTC. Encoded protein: CASSVRDFNEQFF.

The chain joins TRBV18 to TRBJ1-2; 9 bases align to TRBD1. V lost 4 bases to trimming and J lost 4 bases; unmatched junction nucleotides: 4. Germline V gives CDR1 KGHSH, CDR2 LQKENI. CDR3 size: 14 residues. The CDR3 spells CASSLGQGPYGYTF. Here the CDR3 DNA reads TGTGCCAGCTCACTCGGACAGGGGCCCTATGGCTACACCTTC.

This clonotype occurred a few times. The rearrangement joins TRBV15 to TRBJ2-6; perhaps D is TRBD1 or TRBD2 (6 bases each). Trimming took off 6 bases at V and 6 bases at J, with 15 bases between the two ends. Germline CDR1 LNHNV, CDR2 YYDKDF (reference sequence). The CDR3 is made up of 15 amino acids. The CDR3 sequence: CATSNGGVLANVLTF. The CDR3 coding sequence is TGTGCCACCAGTAACGGGGGCGTTTTGGCCAACGTCCTGACTTTC.

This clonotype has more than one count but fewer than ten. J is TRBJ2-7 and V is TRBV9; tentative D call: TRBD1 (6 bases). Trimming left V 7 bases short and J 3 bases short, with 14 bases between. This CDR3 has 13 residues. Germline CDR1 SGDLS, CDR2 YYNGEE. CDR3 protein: CASGSTGSYEQYF. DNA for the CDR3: TGTGCCAGCGGATCGACAGGCAGCTACGAGCAGTACTTC.

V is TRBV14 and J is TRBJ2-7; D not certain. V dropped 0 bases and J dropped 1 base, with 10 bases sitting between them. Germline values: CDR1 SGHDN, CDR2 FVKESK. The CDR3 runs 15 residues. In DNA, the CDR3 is TGTGCCAGCAGCCAAGAAACTGTCAGTTCCTACGAGCAGTACTTC. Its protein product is CASSQETVSSYEQYF.

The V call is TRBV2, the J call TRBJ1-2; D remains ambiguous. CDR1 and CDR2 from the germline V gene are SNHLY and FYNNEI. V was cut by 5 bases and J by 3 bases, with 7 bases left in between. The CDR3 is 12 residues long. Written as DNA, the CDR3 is TGTGCCAGCAGTAACAGCCACTATGGCTACACCTTC. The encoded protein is CASSNSHYGYTF.

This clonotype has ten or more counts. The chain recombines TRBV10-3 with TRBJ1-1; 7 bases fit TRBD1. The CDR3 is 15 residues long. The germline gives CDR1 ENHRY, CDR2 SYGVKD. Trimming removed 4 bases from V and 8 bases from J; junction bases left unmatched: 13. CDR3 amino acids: CAISGRWDSLGEAFF. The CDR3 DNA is TGTGCCATCAGTGGCCGTTGGGACAGCTTAGGGGAAGCTTTCTTT.

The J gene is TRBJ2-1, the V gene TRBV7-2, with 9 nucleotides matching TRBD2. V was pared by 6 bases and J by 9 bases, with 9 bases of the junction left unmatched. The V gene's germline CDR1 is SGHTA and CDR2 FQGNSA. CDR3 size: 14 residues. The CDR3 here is CASSLAGGPIEQFF. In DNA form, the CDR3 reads TGTGCCAGCAGTCTCGCGGGGGGGCCCATTGAGCAGTTCTTC.

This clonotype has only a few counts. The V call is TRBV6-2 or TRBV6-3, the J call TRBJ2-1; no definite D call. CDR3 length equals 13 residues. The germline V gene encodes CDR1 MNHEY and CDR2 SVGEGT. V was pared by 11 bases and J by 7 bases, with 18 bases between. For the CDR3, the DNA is TGTGCCTCTGGACGACGAGTGACGAATGAGCAGTTCTTC. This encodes CASGRRVTNEQFF.

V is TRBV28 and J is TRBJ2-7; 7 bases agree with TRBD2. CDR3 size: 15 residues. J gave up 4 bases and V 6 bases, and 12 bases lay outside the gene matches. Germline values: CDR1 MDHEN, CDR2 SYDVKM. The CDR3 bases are TGTGCCAGCAGCGCAGAGACGTGGGGGGGTTACGAGCAGTACTTC. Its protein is CASSAETWGGYEQYF. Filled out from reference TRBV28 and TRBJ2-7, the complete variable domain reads DVKVTQSSRYLVKRTGEKVFLECVQDMDHENMFWYRQDPGLGLRLIYFSYDVKMKEKGDIPEGYSVSREKKERFSLILESASTNQTSMYLCASSAETWGGYEQYFGPGTRLTVT.

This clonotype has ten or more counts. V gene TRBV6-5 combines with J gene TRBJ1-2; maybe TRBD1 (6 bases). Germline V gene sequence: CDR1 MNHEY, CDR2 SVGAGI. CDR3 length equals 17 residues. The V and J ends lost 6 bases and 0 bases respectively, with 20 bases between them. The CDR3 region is CASRNEGGRPPNYGYTF. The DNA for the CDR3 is TGTGCCAGCAGAAACGAAGGGGGGCGACCTCCTAACTATGGCTACACCTTC.

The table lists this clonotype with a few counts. The CDR3 spells CSASRVTTYEQYF. Here the CDR3 DNA reads TGCAGTGCTAGTCGGGTTACCACCTACGAGCAGTACTTC. The V gene is TRBV20-1, the J gene TRBJ2-7; D is undetermined. The CDR3 sequence is 13 residues long. V gave up 3 bases and J gave up 2 bases, with 11 bases separating them. From germline, CDR1 is DFQATT and CDR2 SNEGSKA (reference sequence).

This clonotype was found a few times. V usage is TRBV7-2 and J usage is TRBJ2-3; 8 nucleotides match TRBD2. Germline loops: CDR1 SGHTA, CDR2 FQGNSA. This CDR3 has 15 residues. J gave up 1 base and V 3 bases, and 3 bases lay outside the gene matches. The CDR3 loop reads CASSFRGGGTDTQYF. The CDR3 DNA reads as TGTGCCAGCAGCTTCCGGGGGGGCGGCACAGATACGCAGTATTTT.

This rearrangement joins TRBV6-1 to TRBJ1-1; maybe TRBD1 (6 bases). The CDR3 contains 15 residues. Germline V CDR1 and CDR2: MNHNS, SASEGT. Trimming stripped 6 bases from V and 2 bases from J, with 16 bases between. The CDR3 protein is CASRVNRQVNTEAFF. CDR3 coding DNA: TGTGCCAGCAGAGTGAATAGACAGGTAAACACTGAAGCTTTCTTT.

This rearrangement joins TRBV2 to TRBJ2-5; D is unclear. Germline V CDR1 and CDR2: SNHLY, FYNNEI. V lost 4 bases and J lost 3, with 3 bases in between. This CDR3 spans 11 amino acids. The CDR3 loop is CASSAEETQYF. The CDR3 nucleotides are TGTGCCAGCAGTGCTGAAGAGACCCAGTACTTC.

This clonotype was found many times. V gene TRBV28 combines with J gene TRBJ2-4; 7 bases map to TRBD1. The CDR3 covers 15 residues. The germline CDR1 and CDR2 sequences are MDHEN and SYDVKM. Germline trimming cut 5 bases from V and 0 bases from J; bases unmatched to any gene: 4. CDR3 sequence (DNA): TGTGCCAGCAGTGCACAGGGGCTAGCCAAAAACATTCAGTACTTC. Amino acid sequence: CASSAQGLAKNIQYF.

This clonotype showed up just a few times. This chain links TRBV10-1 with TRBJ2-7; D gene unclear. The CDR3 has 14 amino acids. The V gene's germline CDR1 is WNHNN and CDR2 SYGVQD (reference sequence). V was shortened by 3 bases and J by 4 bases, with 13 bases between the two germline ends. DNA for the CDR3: TGCGCCAGCAGTGAAACAGCCCTAGGATACGAGCAGTACTTC. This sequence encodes CASSETALGYEQYF.

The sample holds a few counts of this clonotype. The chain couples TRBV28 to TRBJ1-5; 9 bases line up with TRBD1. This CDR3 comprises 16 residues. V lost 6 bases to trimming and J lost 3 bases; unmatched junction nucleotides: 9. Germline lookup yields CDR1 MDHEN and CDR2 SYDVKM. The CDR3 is CASSNPGQGVNQPQHF. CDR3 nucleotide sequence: TGTGCCAGCAGCAACCCGGGACAGGGTGTCAATCAGCCCCAGCATTTT.

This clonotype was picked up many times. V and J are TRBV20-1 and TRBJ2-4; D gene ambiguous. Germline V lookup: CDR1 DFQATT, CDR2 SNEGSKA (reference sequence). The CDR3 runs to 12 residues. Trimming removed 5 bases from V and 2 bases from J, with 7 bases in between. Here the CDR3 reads CSAQRSKNIQYF. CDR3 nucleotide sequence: TGCAGTGCTCAACGTTCCAAAAACATTCAGTACTTC.

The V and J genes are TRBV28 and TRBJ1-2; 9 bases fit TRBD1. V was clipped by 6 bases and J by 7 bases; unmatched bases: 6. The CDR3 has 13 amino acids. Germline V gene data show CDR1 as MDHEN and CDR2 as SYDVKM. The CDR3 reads CASSEGQGSGYTF. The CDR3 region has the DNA TGTGCCAGCAGCGAGGGACAGGGTTCTGGCTACACCTTC.

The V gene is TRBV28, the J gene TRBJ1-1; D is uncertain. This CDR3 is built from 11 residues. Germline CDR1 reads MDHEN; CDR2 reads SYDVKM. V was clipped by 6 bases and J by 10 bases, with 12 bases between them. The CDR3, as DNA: TGTGCCAGCAGCTCCCGTTCGCGAGCTTTCTTT. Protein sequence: CASSSRSRAFF.